This T cell receptor (beta chain) originates from a study of Ad26.COV2.S vaccination and SARS-CoV-2 variants. Study background: A COV1001 Ad26.COV2.S trial-arm participant provided the sample. The study gave Ad26.COV2.S intramuscularly, once or twice 56 days apart.

Assay: immunoSEQ multiplex PCR; the TCRdb copy retains only in-frame clones and omits some. The profile shows about 680,000 clones, more than 70% of them singletons. Germline V lookup: CDR1 WNHNN, CDR2 SYGVQD (reference sequence). The CDR3 is 15 residues long. The V end lost 3 bases, the J end lost 1 base, and 13 bases lay between the germline ends. Study-level findings and limits: Measures of TCR breadth and depth may have fallen short of total T cell responses.

As for treatment: 19 received Ad26.COV2.S at low or high dose, single or two shots; a few received placebo; per-sample allocation not given. The investigators took samples on day 63 after the first vaccine or placebo injection. This clone was detected only a few times. Antigen: not known. The chain recombines TRBV10-1 with TRBJ2-7; tentatively, D is TRBD1 or TRBD2 (6 bases each). The source material was peripheral blood, sampled in a trial of Ad26.COV2.S vaccine versus placebo. The TCR originated in a person between 18 and 65 years old who received the Ad26.COV2.S COVID-19 vaccine or a placebo. DNA for the CDR3: TGCGCCAGCAGTGAAGGGGGGAAAGGGTCCTACGAGCAGTACTTC. Residues: CASSEGGKGSYEQYF.